Listed below are T cell receptor beta chains from one sample, sequenced in a study of blood T cell repertoires in COVID-19. Clones were sequenced by immunoSEQ multiplex PCR, and TCRdb holds only the in-frame ones, with some missing. The table shows approximately 220,000 clones, with around 87% occurring only once. Sequencing was done on a sample of PBMCs or T cells enriched from blood (not recorded which). All receptors derive from a man aged 25 to 45 who had been exposed to COVID-19. CDR3s include the opening cysteine and the closing phenylalanine or tryptophan. A D gene is named only where the DNA matches it firmly.

J gene	D gene	V gene	CDR3 protein	CDR3 DNA
TRBJ2-3	NA	TRBV5-6	CASSLLYSGQPSTDTQYF	TGTGCCAGCAGCCTACTGTATTCGGGACAACCTAGCACAGATACGCAGTATTTT
TRBJ1-1	TRBD1	TRBV6-5	CASRGQRFGEAFF	TGTGCCTCCAGGGGGCAGCGTTTTGGTGAAGCTTTCTTT
TRBJ2-5	NA	TRBV5-1	CASSSPGSQETQYF	TGCGCCAGCAGCTCCCCGGGATCACAAGAGACCCAGTACTTC
TRBJ2-2	TRBD2	TRBV7-8	CASSLQRGRAGELFF	TGTGCCAGCAGCCTACAGCGGGGTAGGGCCGGGGAGCTGTTTTTT
TRBJ1-2	TRBD1	TRBV18	CASSPTGTGFGYTF	TGTGCCAGCTCACCTACAGGGACAGGGTTTGGCTACACCTTC
TRBJ1-2	TRBD1	TRBV18	CASSPRQGAGSGYTF	TGTGCCAGCTCACCGCGACAGGGGGCGGGGAGTGGCTACACCTTC
TRBJ2-2	NA	TRBV5-1	CASSLDLNTGELFF	TGCGCCAGCAGCTTGGATCTGAACACCGGGGAGCTGTTTTTT
TRBJ1-4	NA	TRBV5-5	CASSWGPNEKLFF	TGTGCCAGCAGTTGGGGCCCGAATGAAAAACTGTTTTTT
TRBJ2-7	TRBD1	TRBV25-1	CASSRQGGSSVSYEQYF	TGTGCCAGCTCCAGACAGGGCGGTTCATCGGTCTCCTACGAGCAGTACTTC
TRBJ1-1	TRBD1	TRBV11-2	CASSTQTGGWTEAFF	TGTGCCAGCAGCACCCAGACAGGGGGCTGGACTGAAGCTTTCTTT
TRBJ1-4	TRBD1	TRBV7-4	CASSFTYPTGDSEKLFF	TGTGCCAGCAGCTTTACATATCCGACAGGGGATTCTGAAAAACTGTTTTTT
TRBJ1-1	NA	TRBV11-3	CASSRSGGNTEAFF	TGTGCCAGCAGCCGCTCGGGGGGGAACACTGAAGCTTTCTTT
TRBJ2-2	TRBD2	TRBV11-3	CASSLTSGGRNTGELFF	TGTGCCAGCAGCCTGACTAGCGGGGGCCGTAACACCGGGGAGCTGTTTTTT
TRBJ1-5	NA	TRBV12-5	CASGLGLVGGQPQHF	TGTGCTAGTGGTTTGGGACTGGTAGGTGGTCAGCCCCAGCATTTT
TRBJ1-2	NA	TRBV18	CASSPLGGGYTF	TGTGCCAGCTCACCACTGGGGGGAGGCTACACCTTC
TRBJ1-2	NA	TRBV19	CPRERSFNGYTF	TGTCCCAGGGAGAGAAGTTTTAATGGCTACACCTTC
TRBJ2-7	TRBD2	TRBV18	CASSPPGGYEQYF	TGTGCCAGCTCACCCCCGGGAGGGTACGAGCAGTACTTC